The 26 T cell receptor beta chains in this list originate from one sample, sequenced in a study of blood T cell repertoires in COVID-19. Data came from immunoSEQ multiplex PCR; TCRdb stores just in-frame clones and leaves some out. Counted here are over 100,000 clones, approximately 90% occurring once; the ten biggest clones make up 1.1%. The sample was peripheral blood. Receptors were obtained from a human donor in a cohort sampled during active COVID-19.

V is TRBV5-1 and J is TRBJ2-5, with a tentative D call TRBD2 (5 bases). The V gene's germline CDR1 is SGHRS and CDR2 YFSETQ. The length of the CDR3 is 13 residues. V was trimmed by 4 bases and J by 1 base, leaving 8 bases between them. The chain's CDR3 is CASSPGSQETQYF. In DNA, the CDR3 is TGCGCCAGCAGCCCTGGGAGCCAAGAGACCCAGTACTTC.

This clone was seen only once. This chain uses TRBV11-3 with TRBJ2-2; the match to TRBD1 covers 12 bases. Germline V lookup: CDR1 SGHNT, CDR2 YENEEA. With V trimmed by 5 bases and J by 4 bases, 5 bases remained unmatched. CDR3 size: 16 residues. The CDR3 DNA follows: TGTGCCAGCAGCCCTCCGGGACAGGGGGCCACCGGGGAGCTGTTTTTT. This translates into CASSPPGQGATGELFF.

The chain joins TRBV5-8 to TRBJ2-7; possible D gene TRBD1, 5 bases. The CDR3 loop spans 18 amino acids. V dropped 0 bases and J dropped 0 bases, with 19 bases sitting between them. In germline, CDR1 is SGHTS, CDR2 YDEGEE. The CDR3 bases are TGTGCCAGCAGCTTGGCCCACAGGATTACCCGACCCTCCTACGAGCAGTACTTC. The encoded protein is CASSLAHRITRPSYEQYF.

The CDR3 DNA sequence: TGCGCCAGCAGCTTCGGGGACAGGGACACAGATACGCAGTATTTT. Translation: CASSFGDRDTDTQYF. This chain connects TRBV5-1 to TRBJ2-3; 9 bases are shared with TRBD1. There are 15 residues in the CDR3. V shed 2 bases, J shed 2 bases, and the junction held 3 bases outside the gene matches. From germline, CDR1 is SGHRS and CDR2 YFSETQ.

There are a few counts of this clone. The V and J genes are TRBV6-2 or TRBV6-3 and TRBJ2-7, with 11 bases lining up with TRBD2. The junction had 5 bases not matched to a gene; V was cut back by 4 bases and J by 0 bases. Germline CDR1 reads MNHEY; CDR2 reads SVGEGT. The CDR3 is 16 residues long. This CDR3 reads CASSFLSGRVSYEQYF. DNA for the CDR3: TGTGCCAGCAGTTTCCTTAGCGGGAGGGTCTCCTACGAGCAGTACTTC.

The rearrangement joins TRBV24-1 to TRBJ1-1; D remains unclear. V lost 6 bases, J lost 0 bases, and 4 bases lay in between. Germline-derived CDR1 and CDR2 are KGHDR and SFDVKD. The CDR3 spans 12 residues. For the CDR3, the DNA is TGTGCCACCAGTTCCATGAACACTGAAGCTTTCTTT. It is translated as CATSSMNTEAFF.

The chain employs TRBV7-3 and TRBJ1-1, with a tentative D call TRBD1 (5 bases). The germline V gene has CDR1 SGHTA and CDR2 FQGTGA. The CDR3 has 16 residues. V lost 7 bases, J lost 0 bases, and 18 bases lay in between. The chain's CDR3 is CASTPGGAEVNTEAFF. CDR3 coding DNA: TGTGCCAGCACCCCCGGCGGGGCGGAGGTGAACACTGAAGCTTTCTTT.

This clone was detected once. The chain combines TRBV4-2 with TRBJ1-1; D might be TRBD1 (5 bases). V lost 7 bases and J 1 base, leaving 10 bases between the germline ends. Germline CDR1 reads LGHNA; CDR2 reads YNFKEQ. This CDR3 has 13 amino acids. The CDR3 DNA is TGTGCCAGCAAAGGGGCAGGGAACACTGAAGCTTTCTTT. This translates into CASKGAGNTEAFF.

V and J are TRBV28 and TRBJ2-3; D might be TRBD1 (6 bases). The germline V and J ends were trimmed by 7 bases and 1 base, with 18 bases remaining between them. Per the germline V gene, CDR1 is MDHEN and CDR2 is SYDVKM. The CDR3 length is 16 residues. The CDR3 DNA is TGTGCCAGCACCTCGGACAGTCCAGGGGGCACAGATACGCAGTATTTT. The encoded protein is CASTSDSPGGTDTQYF.

The chain combines TRBV6-2 or TRBV6-3 with TRBJ2-7; TRBD2 agrees at 15 bases. Losses at the gene ends were 6 bases for V and 4 bases for J; bases not matched to a gene: 7. Germline CDR1 reads MNHEY; CDR2 reads SVGEGT. The CDR3 contains 16 residues. The CDR3 region has the DNA TGTGCCAGCAGCTCTTGGGGACTAGCGGGAGGATACGAGCAGTACTTC. The encoded protein is CASSSWGLAGGYEQYF.

DNA of the CDR3: TGTGCCAGCAGTCAAACCCCCCTCGGGGAACGGCAGCCCCAGCATTTT. Translating it yields CASSQTPLGERQPQHF. The chain couples TRBV28 to TRBJ1-5; the D is unclear. Germline CDR1 is MDHEN and CDR2 is SYDVKM. Trimming removed 5 bases at V and 7 bases at J, with 21 bases between. This CDR3 has 16 residues. Together with reference TRBV28 and TRBJ1-5, the CDR3 gives the full variable domain: DVKVTQSSRYLVKRTGEKVFLECVQDMDHENMFWYRQDPGLGLRLIYFSYDVKMKEKGDIPEGYSVSREKKERFSLILESASTNQTSMYLCASSQTPLGERQPQHFGDGTRLSIL.

The chain recombines TRBV7-8 with TRBJ2-3; 7 bases fit TRBD2. The length of the CDR3 is 15 residues. V gave up 7 bases and J gave up 2 bases; unmatched junction bases: 9. Germline lookup yields CDR1 SGHVS and CDR2 FQNEAQ. DNA of the CDR3: TGTGCCAGCACCATCGGGGAGGGAAACACAGATACGCAGTATTTT. This encodes CASTIGEGNTDTQYF.

The chain uses TRBV15 and TRBJ2-7; 8 bases line up with TRBD2. CDR1 LNHNV and CDR2 YYDKDF come from the germline V gene (reference sequence). V dropped 5 bases and J dropped 4; count of bases not matched to a gene: 10. There are 15 residues in the CDR3. The CDR3 loop is CATSGWTSSRYEQYF. The CDR3 DNA sequence: TGTGCCACCAGCGGATGGACTAGCAGTCGATACGAGCAGTACTTC.

The V gene is TRBV5-1, the J gene TRBJ2-4; weak D call: TRBD1 (6 bases). V was trimmed by 0 bases and J by 8 bases, leaving 12 bases between them. The CDR3 runs 14 residues. CDR1 and CDR2 from the germline V gene are SGHRS and YFSETQ. The CDR3 here is CASSLVAGVDIQYF. The CDR3 nucleotides are TGCGCCAGCAGCTTGGTTGCAGGGGTAGACATTCAGTACTTC.

This clone came up once. This chain joins TRBV2 and TRBJ2-5, with D possibly matching TRBD2 (6 bases). CDR1 SNHLY and CDR2 FYNNEI come from the germline V gene. The CDR3 loop spans 13 amino acids. V was trimmed by 7 bases and J by 5 bases, leaving 14 bases between them. CDR3 nucleotides: TGTGCCAGCACGGAGGGGCGCGGGGAGACCCAGTACTTC. The encoded protein is CASTEGRGETQYF.

This chain links TRBV9 with TRBJ2-1; 9 bases are shared with TRBD2. Per the germline V gene, CDR1 is SGDLS and CDR2 is YYNGEE. The CDR3 runs 15 residues. V was pared by 3 bases and J by 0 bases, with 1 base of the junction left unmatched. CDR3 nucleotide sequence: TGTGCCAGCAGCGATAGCGGGAGCTCCTACAATGAGCAGTTCTTC. Translation: CASSDSGSSYNEQFF.

Remarks on this clone: Distinct nucleotide sequences in the sample also encode this CDR3. This rearrangement joins TRBV6-1 to TRBJ2-6; no firm D call. V lost 2 bases and J 0 bases, leaving 5 bases between the germline ends. Looked up from germline, CDR1 is MNHNS and CDR2 is SASEGT. This CDR3 is 15 amino acids long. The CDR3 sequence is CASSESHSGANVLTF. In DNA, the CDR3 is TGTGCCAGCAGTGAATCCCACTCTGGGGCCAACGTCCTGACTTTC.

CDR3 DNA: TGTGCCAGCAGTAGGCTTTCTAGCGGCGCTTCCTACGAGCAGTACTTC. It codes for CASSRLSSGASYEQYF. The chain is built from TRBV27 and TRBJ2-7, with 7 bases that match TRBD2. Trimming removed 5 bases from V and 1 base from J; junction bases left unmatched: 11. The CDR3 length is 16 residues. Per the germline V gene, CDR1 is MNHEY and CDR2 is SMNVEV (reference sequence).

This chain connects TRBV4-3 to TRBJ2-2; 14 bases are shared with TRBD2. The germline V gene encodes CDR1 LGHNA and CDR2 YSLEER. This CDR3 has 16 amino acids. V was pared by 5 bases and J by 5 bases, with 4 bases of the junction left unmatched. The CDR3 loop is CASSLRLAGGTGELFF. CDR3 sequence (DNA): TGCGCCAGCAGCTTGCGACTAGCGGGAGGGACCGGGGAGCTGTTTTTT.

This clone was detected only once. The rearrangement links TRBV9 to TRBJ2-3; D gene ambiguous. Trimming pared 4 bases from V and 2 bases from J, leaving 14 bases between. The CDR3 contains 15 residues. Germline CDR1 is SGDLS and CDR2 is YYNGEE. CDR3 in amino acids: CASSPDEAATDTQYF. CDR3 nucleotides: TGTGCCAGCAGCCCCGATGAGGCGGCCACAGATACGCAGTATTTT.

This chain uses TRBV19 with TRBJ1-3; no definite D call. Germline CDR1 is LNHDA and CDR2 is SQIVND (reference sequence). The CDR3 extends over 15 amino acids. Trimming left V 3 bases short and J 1 base short, with 10 bases between. In DNA form, the CDR3 reads TGTGCCAGTAGTATGAGGGCCGCGTCTGGAAACACCATATATTTT. It yields the protein CASSMRAASGNTIYF. The variable domain in full, with the rest retrieved from reference TRBV19 and TRBJ1-3, is DGGITQSPKYLFRKEGQNVTLSCEQNLNHDAMYWYRQDPGQGLRLIYYSQIVNDFQKGDIAEGYSVSREKKESFPLTVTSAQKNPTAFYLCASSMRAASGNTIYFGEGSWLTVV.

Details on this clone: The germline gene is not matched at one end of the junction; a read error may be the cause. The same CDR3 arises from other DNA sequences in this sample as well. The chain employs TRBV7-9 and TRBJ2-5; 7 positions match TRBD2. The CDR3 is made up of 19 amino acids. Germline V gene lookup returns CDR1 SEHNR and CDR2 FQNEAQ (reference sequence). The CDR3 DNA reads as TGTGCCAGTAGCTCACCCCGCGGGGTCTCGCGGGGGTTCCAAGAGACCCAGTACTTC. This sequence encodes CASSSPRGVSRGFQETQYF.

J is TRBJ2-1 and V is TRBV27, with a tentative D call TRBD2 (7 bases). CDR3 size: 14 residues. Trimming took off 2 bases at V and 8 bases at J, with 13 bases between the two ends. Germline CDR1 and CDR2: MNHEY and SMNVEV (reference sequence). The CDR3 DNA is TGTGCCAGCAGTTTACCCGGGGGGCGTGATGAGCAGTTCTTC. Translation: CASSLPGGRDEQFF.

The chain links TRBV3-1 (or the pseudogene TRBV3-2) to TRBJ1-5, with D possibly matching TRBD1 (6 bases). Germline-derived CDR1 and CDR2 are LGHDT and YNNKEL (reference sequence). This CDR3 has 16 amino acids. The V gene lost 4 bases and the J gene lost 7 bases, with 20 bases spanning the gap. DNA for the CDR3: TGTGCCAGCAGCCCCGGGGGGGCCATATTTGGACAGCCCCAGCATTTT. Translating gives CASSPGGAIFGQPQHF.

The chain combines TRBV5-4 with TRBJ1-1; TRBD1 aligns across 11 bases. The CDR3 totals 17 residues. The germline V gene has CDR1 SGHNT and CDR2 YYREEE (reference sequence). The J segment lost 1 base and the V segment lost 0 bases, leaving 5 bases of the junction unmatched. The CDR3: CASSLDGTGGTNTEAFF. The CDR3 DNA sequence: TGTGCCAGCAGCTTGGATGGGACAGGGGGAACGAACACTGAAGCTTTCTTT. The full variable domain, with the rest looked up from reference TRBV5-4 and TRBJ1-1, is ETGVTQSPTHLIKTRGQQVTLRCSSQSGHNTVSWYQQALGQGPQFIFQYYREEENGRGNFPPRFSGLQFPNYSSELNVNALELDDSALYLCASSLDGTGGTNTEAFFGQGTRLTVV.

The rearrangement uses TRBV11-3 and TRBJ1-4; TRBD1 is a possible D gene (6 bases). V lost 5 bases and J 7 bases, leaving 11 bases between the germline ends. Germline CDR1 reads SGHNT; CDR2 reads YENEEA. CDR3 length: 13 residues. CDR3 sequence reads: CASSRDMTEKLFF. DNA for the CDR3: TGTGCCAGCAGCCGGGACATGACTGAAAAACTGTTTTTT. Combining the CDR3 with reference TRBV11-3 and TRBJ1-4 gives the whole variable domain EAGVVQSPRYKIIEKKQPVAFWCNPISGHNTLYWYLQNLGQGPELLIRYENEEAVDDSQLPKDRFSAERLKGVDSTLKIQPAELGDSAVYLCASSRDMTEKLFFGSGTQLSVL.